This T cell receptor (beta chain) was documented in a study of cytomegalovirus exposure and HLA in healthy donors. Study-wide results and caveats: Accurate prediction of HLA-A and HLA-B alleles (for most subjects) was reportedly achieved from TCR beta sequences. A later analysis found most CMV-associated TCR beta chains apparently HLA-restricted.

13 Jbeta primers and 60 Vbeta primers were used for the PCR. Assay: immunoSEQ multiplex PCR; the TCRdb copy retains only in-frame clones and omits some. The data contain approximately 220,000 clones, 75% to 80% of them seen just once; the ten biggest clones take up under 2%. As regards this clone: Its cognate antigen is unknown.

Germline lookup yields CDR1 SGHVS and CDR2 FNYEAQ. Trimming stripped 6 bases from V and 4 bases from J, with 7 bases between. The CDR3 is made up of 12 amino acids. The TCR originated in a man younger than 30 in good health and CMV-seronegative. The chain couples TRBV7-6 to TRBJ2-1; D unresolved. Source material: PBMCs. In DNA form, the CDR3 reads TGTGCCAGCAGTCGAGGTTACAATGAGCAGTTCTTC. Its protein is CASSRGYNEQFF.